This passage covers 13 T cell receptor beta chains from one sample sequenced in a study of blood T cells in healthy people across ages. Through a sample-barcoded 5' primer and a J-beta primer mix, a second PCR was run for about 6 to 12 cycles. Each CDR3 protein is one row after TCRdb ran MiXCR on the 5' RACE reads. The sample has about 2 million distinct CDR3 sequences; about 49% are singletons. The sample taken for sequencing was blood. The receptors stem from a woman between 35 and 50 years old in good health.

This clonotype came up a few times. The CDR3 spells CASSDSTKKGSYEQYF. CDR3 in DNA: TGTGCCAGCAGTGACTCGACCAAAAAGGGGTCGTACGAGCAGTACTTC. The chain combines TRBV6-4 with TRBJ2-7, with D possibly matching TRBD1 (5 bases). Germline assignment: CDR1 MRHNA and CDR2 SNTAGT. CDR3 length: 16 residues. V lost 0 bases, J lost 4 bases, and 16 bases lay in between.

The chain combines TRBV12-3 or TRBV12-4 with TRBJ2-5; 9 nucleotides line up with TRBD1. Losses at the gene ends were 5 bases for V and 5 bases for J; bases not matched to a gene: 6. This CDR3 is 14 amino acids long. CDR3 nucleotide sequence: TGTGCCAGCAGTAGTACAGGGGGCTTTGAGACCCAGTACTTC. Amino acid sequence: CASSSTGGFETQYF.

About this clonotype itself: The CDR3 carries no conserved terminal phenylalanine or tryptophan, so it likely arises from a read error. The gene calls are TRBV6-2 or TRBV6-3 and TRBJ2-1, with 7 bases lining up with TRBD1. Trimming removed 6 bases from V and 3 bases from J; junction bases left unmatched: 8. CDR3 length equals 15 residues. Looked up from germline, CDR1 is MNHEY and CDR2 is SVGEGT. The CDR3 reads CASRQGQRYYNEQFV. CDR3 nucleotide sequence: TGTGCCAGCAGGCAGGGACAGAGATACTACAATGAGCAGTTCGTC.

The CDR3 DNA reads as TGTGCCAGCAGCTTGTCGTCAGAGGGGCAAGAGACCCAGTACTTC. It translates to CASSLSSEGQETQYF. The V gene is TRBV5-4, the J gene TRBJ2-5; D assignment may be TRBD1 or TRBD2 (5 bases each). The V gene's germline CDR1 is SGHNT and CDR2 YYREEE (reference sequence). The length of the CDR3 is 15 residues. Trimming left V 1 base short and J 2 bases short, with 12 bases between.

This chain links TRBV6-5 with TRBJ2-3, with D hard to call. The V end was cut by 4 bases, the J end by 0 bases, with 14 bases between. The V gene's germline CDR1 is MNHEY and CDR2 SVGAGI. CDR3 length: 16 amino acids. DNA of the CDR3: TGTGCCAGCAGTTTTCTAGGCGGAACTAGCACAGATACGCAGTATTTT. Its translation: CASSFLGGTSTDTQYF.

V and J are TRBV2 and TRBJ2-3; D is unclear. Germline assignment: CDR1 SNHLY and CDR2 FYNNEI. Trimming pared 10 bases from V and 2 bases from J, leaving 13 bases between. The length of the CDR3 is 13 residues. CDR3 residues: CATSLGNTDTQYF. The CDR3 nucleotides are TGTGCCACGTCACTCGGAAACACAGATACGCAGTATTTT.

To note about this clonotype: The germline gene is not matched at one end of the junction; a read error may be the cause. The J gene is TRBJ2-1, the V gene TRBV7-2, with TRBD2 matching over 12 bases. Germline values: CDR1 SGHTA, CDR2 FQGNSA. The CDR3 consists of 15 residues. The CDR3 DNA reads as TGCGCCAGCAGGGCTAGCGGGGGGGCCTGGGATGAGCAGTTCTTC. This encodes CASRASGGAWDEQFF. Combining the CDR3 with reference TRBV7-2 and TRBJ2-1 gives the whole variable domain GAGVSQSPSNKVTEKGKDVELRCDPISGHTALYWYRQSLGQGLEFLIYFQGNSAPDKSGLPSDRFSAERTGGSVSTLTIQRTQQEDSAVYLCASRASGGAWDEQFFGPGTRLTVL.

The chain is built from TRBV20-1 and TRBJ2-3, with D maybe TRBD2 (6 bases). CDR1 is DFQATT, CDR2 SNEGSKA, per germline (reference sequence). The CDR3 totals 14 residues. Between the trimmed V and J ends, which lost 3 bases and 0 bases, there was a span of 10 bases. The CDR3 loop is CSARGGWSTDTQYF. CDR3 bases: TGCAGTGCTAGGGGGGGTTGGAGCACAGATACGCAGTATTTT.

In this sample, this clonotype turned up once. This chain links TRBV12-3 or TRBV12-4 with TRBJ2-1, with D maybe TRBD1 (6 bases). The CDR3 is 19 amino acids. V dropped 1 base and J dropped 5 bases, with 24 bases sitting between them. CDR3: CASSLVALLAGTQDNEQFF. CDR3 nucleotide sequence: TGTGCCAGCAGTTTAGTAGCCCTACTGGCCGGGACACAAGACAATGAGCAGTTCTTC.

Concerning this clonotype: A clone one base away is much larger, so this may be a read error. This chain joins TRBV10-3 and TRBJ2-5, with TRBD1 as a possible D gene (5 bases). Germline V gene data show CDR1 as ENHRY and CDR2 as SYGVKD. CDR3 length: 14 residues. V gave up 8 bases and J gave up 3 bases, with 16 bases separating them. The CDR3, as DNA: TGTGCCATCGGCTCCGAGACAGAGAAAGAGACCCAGTACTTC. Translating gives CAIGSETEKETQYF.

This clonotype occurred a few times. The genes are TRBV29-1 and TRBJ2-1; TRBD2 might be the D (6 bases). Between the trimmed V and J ends, which lost 3 bases and 0 bases, there was a span of 21 bases. Germline loops: CDR1 SQVTM, CDR2 ANQGSEA. This CDR3 spans 18 amino acids. For the CDR3, the DNA is TGCAGCGTTGAGGCTCGGTGGGGGGAAGCGAGCTCCTACAATGAGCAGTTCTTC. Translation: CSVEARWGEASSYNEQFF.

This clonotype has a handful of counts. The chain employs TRBV2 and TRBJ2-3; D not certain. This CDR3 is built from 14 residues. The germline V gene has CDR1 SNHLY and CDR2 FYNNEI. Trimming removed 6 bases from V and 4 bases from J, with 14 bases in between. This CDR3 reads CASRFGLTADTQYF. In DNA, the CDR3 is TGTGCCAGCAGGTTCGGGCTTACCGCAGATACGCAGTATTTT.

This clonotype was recorded a few times. This chain uses TRBV12-3 or TRBV12-4 with TRBJ2-6; maybe TRBD2 (7 bases). V was cut by 5 bases and J by 1 base, with 21 bases left in between. The CDR3 has 19 amino acids. The CDR3 loop is CASSPALGGGASGANVLTF. In DNA form, the CDR3 reads TGTGCCAGCAGTCCCGCTTTGGGAGGGGGGGCATCTGGGGCCAACGTCCTGACTTTC.